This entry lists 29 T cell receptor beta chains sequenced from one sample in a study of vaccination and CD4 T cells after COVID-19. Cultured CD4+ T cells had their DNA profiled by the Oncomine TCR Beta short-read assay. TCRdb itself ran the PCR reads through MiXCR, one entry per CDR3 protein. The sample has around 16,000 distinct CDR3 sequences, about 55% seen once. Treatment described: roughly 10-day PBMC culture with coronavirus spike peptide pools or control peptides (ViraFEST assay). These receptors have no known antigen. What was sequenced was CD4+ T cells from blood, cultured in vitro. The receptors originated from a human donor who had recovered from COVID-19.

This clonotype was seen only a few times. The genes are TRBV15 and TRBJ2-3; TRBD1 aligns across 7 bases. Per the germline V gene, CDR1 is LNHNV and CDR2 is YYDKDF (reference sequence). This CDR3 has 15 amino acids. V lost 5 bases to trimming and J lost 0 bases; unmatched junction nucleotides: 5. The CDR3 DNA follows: TGTGCCACCAGCCCGGGACAGACTAGCACAGATACGCAGTATTTT. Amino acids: CATSPGQTSTDTQYF.

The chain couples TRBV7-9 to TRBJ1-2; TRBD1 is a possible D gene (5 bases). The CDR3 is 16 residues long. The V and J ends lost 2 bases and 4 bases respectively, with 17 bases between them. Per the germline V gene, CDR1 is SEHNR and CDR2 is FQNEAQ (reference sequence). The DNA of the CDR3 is TGTGCCAGCAGCTTATTGTTACCGGGGGTGAGCTATGGCTACACCTTC. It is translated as CASSLLLPGVSYGYTF.

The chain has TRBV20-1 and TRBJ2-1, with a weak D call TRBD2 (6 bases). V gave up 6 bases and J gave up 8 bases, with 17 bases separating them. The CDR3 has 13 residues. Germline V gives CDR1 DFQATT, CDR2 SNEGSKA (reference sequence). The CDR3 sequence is CSAEGGAGDEQFF. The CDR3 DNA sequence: TGCAGTGCCGAAGGCGGGGCCGGGGATGAGCAGTTCTTC.

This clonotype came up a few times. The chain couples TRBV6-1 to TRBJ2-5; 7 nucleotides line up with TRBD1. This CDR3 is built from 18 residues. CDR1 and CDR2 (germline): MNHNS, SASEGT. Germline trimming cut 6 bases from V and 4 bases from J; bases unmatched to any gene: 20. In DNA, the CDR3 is TGTGCCAGCAGCGTAGCCGGGACAGCGTCTTCCGTTACAGAGACCCAGTACTTC. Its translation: CASSVAGTASSVTETQYF.

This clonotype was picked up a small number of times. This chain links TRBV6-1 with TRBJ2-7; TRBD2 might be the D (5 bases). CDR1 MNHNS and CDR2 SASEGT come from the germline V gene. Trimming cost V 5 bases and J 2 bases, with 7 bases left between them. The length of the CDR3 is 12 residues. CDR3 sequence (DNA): TGTGCCAGCAGTCGAGCGGCCTACGAGCAGTACTTC. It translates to CASSRAAYEQYF.

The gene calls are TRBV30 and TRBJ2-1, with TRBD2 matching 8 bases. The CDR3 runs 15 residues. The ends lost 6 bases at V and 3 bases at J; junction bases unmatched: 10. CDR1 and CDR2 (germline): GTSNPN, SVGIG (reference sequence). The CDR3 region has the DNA TGTGCCTGCTCCTCGTGCGGGGGGAACTACAATGAGCAGTTCTTC. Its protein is CACSSCGGNYNEQFF.

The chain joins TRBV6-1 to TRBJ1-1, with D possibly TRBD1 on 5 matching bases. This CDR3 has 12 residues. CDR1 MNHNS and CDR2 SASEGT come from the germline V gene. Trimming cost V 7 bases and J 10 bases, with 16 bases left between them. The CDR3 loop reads CASTDSGGRAFF. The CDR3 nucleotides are TGTGCCAGCACCGACTCGGGGGGGAGAGCTTTCTTT.

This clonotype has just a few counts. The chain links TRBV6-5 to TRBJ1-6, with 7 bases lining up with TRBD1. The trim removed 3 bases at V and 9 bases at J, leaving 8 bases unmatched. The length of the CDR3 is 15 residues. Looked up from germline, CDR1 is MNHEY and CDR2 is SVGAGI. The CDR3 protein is CASSYGTGETSPLHF. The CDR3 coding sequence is TGTGCCAGCAGTTATGGCACAGGGGAAACTTCACCCCTCCACTTT.

DNA of the CDR3: TGCGCCAGCAGCCTCCCCGACAGGGGGCCCTACGAGCAGTACTTC. It codes for CASSLPDRGPYEQYF. This chain joins TRBV5-1 and TRBJ2-7, with 10 positions matching TRBD1. The junction had 6 bases not matched to a gene; V was cut back by 4 bases and J by 2 bases. The length of the CDR3 is 15 residues. Looked up from germline, CDR1 is SGHRS and CDR2 is YFSETQ.

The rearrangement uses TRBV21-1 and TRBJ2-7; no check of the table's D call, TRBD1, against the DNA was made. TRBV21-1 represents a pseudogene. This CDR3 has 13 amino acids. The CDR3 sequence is CARKPGQGLEQYF. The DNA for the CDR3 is TGTGCCAGAAAACCGGGACAGGGCCTCGAGCAGTACTTC.

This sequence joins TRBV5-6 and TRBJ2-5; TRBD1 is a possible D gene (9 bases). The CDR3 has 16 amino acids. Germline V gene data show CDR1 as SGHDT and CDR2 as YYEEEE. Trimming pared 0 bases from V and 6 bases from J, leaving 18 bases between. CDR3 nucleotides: TGTGCCAGCAGCTTGGTAGCGGGACAGGGTATTAAGACCCAGTACTTC. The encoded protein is CASSLVAGQGIKTQYF. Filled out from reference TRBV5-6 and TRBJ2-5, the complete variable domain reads DAGVTQSPTHLIKTRGQQVTLRCSPKSGHDTVSWYQQALGQGPQFIFQYYEEEERQRGNFPDRFSGHQFPNYSSELNVNALLLGDSALYLCASSLVAGQGIKTQYFGPGTRLLVL.

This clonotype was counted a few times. CDR3 amino acids: CASSLSIQAGGYTF. The CDR3, as DNA: TGTGCCAGCAGTTTATCGATCCAGGCGGGGGGCTACACCTTC. The V gene is TRBV27, the J gene TRBJ1-2; D unclear. The CDR3 totals 14 residues. The germline CDR1 and CDR2 sequences are MNHEY and SMNVEV (reference sequence). Trimming removed 0 bases from V and 8 bases from J, with 13 bases in between.

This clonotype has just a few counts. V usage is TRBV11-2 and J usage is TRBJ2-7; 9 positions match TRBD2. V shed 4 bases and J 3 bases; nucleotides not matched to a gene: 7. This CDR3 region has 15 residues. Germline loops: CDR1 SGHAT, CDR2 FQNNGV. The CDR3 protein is CASSWAGGRSYEQYF. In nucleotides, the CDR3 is TGTGCCAGCAGCTGGGCGGGAGGGCGAAGCTACGAGCAGTACTTC. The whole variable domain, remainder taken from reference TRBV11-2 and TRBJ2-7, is EAGVAQSPRYKIIEKRQSVAFWCNPISGHATLYWYQQILGQGPKLLIQFQNNGVVDDSQLPKDRFSAERLKGVDSTLKIQPAKLEDSAVYLCASSWAGGRSYEQYFGPGTRLTVT.

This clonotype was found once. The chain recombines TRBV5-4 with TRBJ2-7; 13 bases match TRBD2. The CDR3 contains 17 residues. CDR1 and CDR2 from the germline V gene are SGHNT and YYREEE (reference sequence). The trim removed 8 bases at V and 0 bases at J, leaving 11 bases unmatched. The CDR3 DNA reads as TGTGCCAGTAGCCGGGGACTAGCGGGGCCTAGCTCCTACGAGCAGTACTTC. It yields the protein CASSRGLAGPSSYEQYF.

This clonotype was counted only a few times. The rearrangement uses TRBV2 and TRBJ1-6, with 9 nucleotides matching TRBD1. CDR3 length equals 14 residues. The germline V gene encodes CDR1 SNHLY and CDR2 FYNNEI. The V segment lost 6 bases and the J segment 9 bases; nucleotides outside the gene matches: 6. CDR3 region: CASRGDRAFSPLHF. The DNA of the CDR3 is TGTGCCAGCAGAGGGGACAGGGCTTTTTCACCCCTCCACTTT.

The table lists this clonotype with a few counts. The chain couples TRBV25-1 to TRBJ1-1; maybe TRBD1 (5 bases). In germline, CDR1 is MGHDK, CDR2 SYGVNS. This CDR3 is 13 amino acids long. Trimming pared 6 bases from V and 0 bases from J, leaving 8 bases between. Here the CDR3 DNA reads TGTGCCAGCAGGGGACCACTGAACACTGAAGCTTTCTTT. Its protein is CASRGPLNTEAFF.

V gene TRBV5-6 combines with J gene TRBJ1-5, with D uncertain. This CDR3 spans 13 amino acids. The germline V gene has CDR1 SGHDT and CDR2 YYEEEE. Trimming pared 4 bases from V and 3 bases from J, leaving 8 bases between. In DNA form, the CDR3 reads TGTGCCAGCAGCATCGGACCCAATCAGCCCCAGCATTTT. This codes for CASSIGPNQPQHF.

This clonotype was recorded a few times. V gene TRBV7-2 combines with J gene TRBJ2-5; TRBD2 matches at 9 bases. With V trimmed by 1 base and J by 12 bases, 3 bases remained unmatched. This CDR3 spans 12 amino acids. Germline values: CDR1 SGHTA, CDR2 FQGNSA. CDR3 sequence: CASSLGSSGKYF. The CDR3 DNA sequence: TGTGCCAGCAGCTTAGGCTCTAGCGGGAAGTACTTC.

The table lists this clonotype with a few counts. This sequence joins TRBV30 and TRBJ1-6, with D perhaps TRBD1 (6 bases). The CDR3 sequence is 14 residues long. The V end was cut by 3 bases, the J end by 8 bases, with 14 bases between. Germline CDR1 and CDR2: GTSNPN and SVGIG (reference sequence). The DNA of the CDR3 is TGTGCCTGGAGCCCGGGACACGAAGATTCACCCCTCCACTTT. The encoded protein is CAWSPGHEDSPLHF.

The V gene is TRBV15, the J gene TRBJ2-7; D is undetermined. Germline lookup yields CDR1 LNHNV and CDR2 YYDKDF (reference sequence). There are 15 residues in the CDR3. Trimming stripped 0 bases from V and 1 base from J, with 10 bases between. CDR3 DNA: TGTGCCACCAGCAGAGATGATTACGGGTCCTACGAGCAGTACTTC. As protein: CATSRDDYGSYEQYF.

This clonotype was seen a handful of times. In nucleotides, the CDR3 is TGTGCCAGCAGCCGCGACCCCCCTCCACATGAAAAACTGTTTTTT. Amino acids: CASSRDPPPHEKLFF. This chain uses TRBV7-2 with TRBJ1-4; D not certain. The CDR3 sequence is 15 residues long. Trimming removed 5 bases from V and 6 bases from J, with 16 bases in between. In germline, CDR1 is SGHTA, CDR2 FQGNSA.

This CDR3 is CASSFRGADYEQYF. CDR3 coding DNA: TGTGCCAGCAGTTTTAGAGGGGCCGACTACGAGCAGTACTTC. The chain carries TRBV12-3 or TRBV12-4 and TRBJ2-7; the D gene could be TRBD1 or TRBD2 (5 bases each). Deletions cut 3 bases from V and 3 bases from J, with 12 bases between. The CDR3 is 14 amino acids.

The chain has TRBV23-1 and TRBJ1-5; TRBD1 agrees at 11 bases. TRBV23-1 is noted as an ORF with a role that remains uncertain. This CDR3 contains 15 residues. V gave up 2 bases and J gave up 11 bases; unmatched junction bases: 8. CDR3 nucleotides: TGCGCCAGCAGTCAAGGGGACAGGGGGAATGGGTCCCAGCATTTT. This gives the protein CASSQGDRGNGSQHF.

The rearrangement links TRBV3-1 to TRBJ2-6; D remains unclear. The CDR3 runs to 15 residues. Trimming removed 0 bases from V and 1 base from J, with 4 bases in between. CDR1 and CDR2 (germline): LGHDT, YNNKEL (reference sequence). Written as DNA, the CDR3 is TGTGCCAGCAGCCAAGAAACTTCTGGGGCCAACGTCCTGACTTTC. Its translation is CASSQETSGANVLTF.

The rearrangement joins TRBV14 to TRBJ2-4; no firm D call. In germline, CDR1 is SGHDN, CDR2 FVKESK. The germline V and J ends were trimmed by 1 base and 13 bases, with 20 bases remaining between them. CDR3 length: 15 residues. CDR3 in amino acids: CASSQGSQGTFTQYF. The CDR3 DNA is TGTGCCAGCAGCCAAGGGTCTCAAGGAACTTTCACCCAGTACTTC.

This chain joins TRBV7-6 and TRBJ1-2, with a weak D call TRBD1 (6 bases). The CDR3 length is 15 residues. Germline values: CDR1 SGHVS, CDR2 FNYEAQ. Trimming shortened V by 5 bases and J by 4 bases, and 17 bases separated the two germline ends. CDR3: CASSINRASGYGYTF. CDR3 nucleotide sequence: TGTGCCAGCAGCATTAACAGGGCTTCTGGCTATGGCTACACCTTC.

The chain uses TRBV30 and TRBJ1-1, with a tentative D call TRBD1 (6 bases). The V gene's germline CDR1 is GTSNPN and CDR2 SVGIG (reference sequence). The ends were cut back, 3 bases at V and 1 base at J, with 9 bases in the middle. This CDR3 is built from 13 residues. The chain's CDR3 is CAWRRGGNTEAFF. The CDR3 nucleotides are TGTGCCTGGAGGAGGGGGGGGAACACTGAAGCTTTCTTT.

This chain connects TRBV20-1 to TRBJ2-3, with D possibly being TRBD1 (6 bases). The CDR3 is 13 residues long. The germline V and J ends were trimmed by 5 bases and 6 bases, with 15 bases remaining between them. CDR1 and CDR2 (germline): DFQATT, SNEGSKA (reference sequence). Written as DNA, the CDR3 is TGCAGTGCTCCGGGACACTACGGGGATACGCAGTATTTT. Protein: CSAPGHYGDTQYF.

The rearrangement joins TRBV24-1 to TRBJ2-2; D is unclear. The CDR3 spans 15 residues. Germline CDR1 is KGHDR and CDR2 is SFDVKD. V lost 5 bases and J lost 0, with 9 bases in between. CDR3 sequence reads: CATSGALPNTGELFF. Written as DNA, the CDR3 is TGTGCCACCAGTGGGGCCCTCCCGAACACCGGGGAGCTGTTTTTT.